These 25 T cell receptor beta chains originate from one sample sequenced in a study of PD-L1 blockade in urothelial cancer (dated by TCRdb to about 2017). Libraries were made using the immunoSEQ multiplex PCR assay. What TCRdb holds here is the immuneACCESS table cut down to in-frame rearrangements. Part of the clones is not present; checked against another copy, under half of the missing clones reflect an unresolved V gene, and the others are unexplained. This sample has around 41,000 clones in its table, and around 90% of those were observed once. The ten largest account for about 14% of the sample. The sample was PBMCs, taken around atezolizumab (anti-PD-L1) treatment. The receptors stem from a woman aged 60-70 years with urothelial cancer.

The chain combines TRBV27 with TRBJ1-5; TRBD1 is a possible D gene (5 bases). V was clipped by 5 bases and J by 6 bases, with 8 bases between them. The CDR3 is 12 amino acids. Per germline, CDR1 MNHEY and CDR2 SMNVEV (reference sequence). The CDR3 loop is CASSLGGQPQHF. The CDR3 DNA is TGTGCCAGCAGTCTGGGGGGTCAGCCCCAGCATTTT.

J is TRBJ2-3 and V is TRBV7-2, with TRBD1 as a possible D gene (6 bases). The CDR3 has 13 amino acids. V lost 5 bases to trimming and J lost 2 bases, with 8 bases between them. Germline values: CDR1 SGHTA, CDR2 FQGNSA. In DNA, the CDR3 is TGTGCCAGCAGCAGGGACAACACAGATACGCAGTATTTT. Protein sequence: CASSRDNTDTQYF. The full variable domain, in which reference TRBV7-2 and TRBJ2-3 provide the parts outside the CDR3, is GAGVSQSPSNKVTEKGKDVELRCDPISGHTALYWYRQSLGQGLEFLIYFQGNSAPDKSGLPSDRFSAERTGGSVSTLTIQRTQQEDSAVYLCASSRDNTDTQYFGPGTRLTVL.

The rearrangement uses TRBV5-4 and TRBJ2-3; possibly TRBD2 for D (6 bases). V lost 7 bases and J lost 1, with 13 bases in between. The CDR3 extends over 14 amino acids. Per germline, CDR1 SGHNT and CDR2 YYREEE (reference sequence). CDR3 nucleotides: TGTGCCAGCCATCTCCCGGGAGGCACAGATACGCAGTATTTT. Encoded protein: CASHLPGGTDTQYF. The entire variable domain, with the rest obtained from reference TRBV5-4 and TRBJ2-3, is as follows: ETGVTQSPTHLIKTRGQQVTLRCSSQSGHNTVSWYQQALGQGPQFIFQYYREEENGRGNFPPRFSGLQFPNYSSELNVNALELDDSALYLCASHLPGGTDTQYFGPGTRLTVL.

In its sample, this clone ranks as medium-sized. This chain joins TRBV7-2 and TRBJ2-2, with D uncertain. V was cut by 1 base and J by 6 bases, with 15 bases left in between. CDR3 length: 16 residues. Germline V CDR1 and CDR2: SGHTA, FQGNSA. The CDR3 reads CASSLVEAALAGELFF. The DNA of the CDR3 is TGTGCCAGCAGCTTAGTAGAGGCGGCCCTCGCCGGGGAGCTGTTTTTT.

The V gene is TRBV19, the J gene TRBJ1-1, with 9 bases identical to TRBD1. The junction had 11 bases not matched to a gene; V was cut back by 4 bases and J by 5 bases. CDR3 size: 16 residues. Germline values: CDR1 LNHDA, CDR2 SQIVND (reference sequence). This CDR3 reads CASSTLQGAAGTEAFF. CDR3 bases: TGTGCCAGTAGTACCTTACAGGGGGCGGCGGGGACTGAAGCTTTCTTT.

This clone has a single count. The chain links TRBV4-3 to TRBJ1-3; TRBD1 might be the D (6 bases). Germline V gene lookup returns CDR1 LGHNA and CDR2 YSLEER. CDR3 length: 18 amino acids. Deletions cut 0 bases from V and 0 bases from J, with 15 bases between. The DNA of the CDR3 is TGCGCCAGCAGCCAAGATGTTTGGGGGCAGGACTCTGGAAACACCATATATTTT. Translated: CASSQDVWGQDSGNTIYF.

V usage is TRBV5-8 and J usage is TRBJ2-7; the D gene is possibly TRBD2 (6 bases). The V end was cut by 5 bases, the J end by 7 bases, with 16 bases between. This CDR3 region has 13 residues. CDR1 and CDR2 (germline): SGHTS, YDEGEE. CDR3 DNA sequence: TGTGCCAGCAGACCTCGGGGGTTGGGGGAGCAGTACTTC. Translation: CASRPRGLGEQYF.

This sequence joins TRBV7-2 and TRBJ2-7; TRBD2 matches 11 bases. J lost 2 bases, V lost 5 bases, and 8 bases had no gene match. Germline loops: CDR1 SGHTA, CDR2 FQGNSA. The CDR3 consists of 16 residues. The CDR3 sequence is CASSARLSGGAYEQYF. CDR3 DNA: TGTGCCAGCAGCGCCCGTCTTAGCGGGGGGGCCTACGAGCAGTACTTC.

The chain uses TRBV6-1 and TRBJ2-5; tentative D call: TRBD2 (6 bases). This CDR3 is built from 15 residues. V lost 0 bases, J lost 7 bases, and 15 bases lay in between. Germline V gene data show CDR1 as MNHNS and CDR2 as SASEGT. CDR3 nucleotide sequence: TGTGCCAGCAGTGAAGCGGTCGAATGGGGAGGGACCCAGTACTTC. It yields the protein CASSEAVEWGGTQYF.

V gene TRBV19 combines with J gene TRBJ2-1, with 11 bases aligning to TRBD2. Germline CDR1 LNHDA, CDR2 SQIVND (reference sequence). The junction had 4 bases not matched to a gene; V was cut back by 2 bases and J by 1 base. CDR3 size: 17 residues. CDR3 sequence reads: CASSILAGGGSYNEQFF. DNA for the CDR3: TGTGCCAGTAGTATACTAGCGGGAGGAGGGTCCTACAATGAGCAGTTCTTC.

V usage is TRBV7-8 and J usage is TRBJ2-1, with 8 nucleotides matching TRBD1. The germline gives CDR1 SGHVS, CDR2 FQNEAQ. Trimming at V came to 3 bases and at J to 6 bases, leaving 4 bases not matched to a gene. This CDR3 has 14 residues. CDR3 in amino acids: CASSLGTGINEQFF. The CDR3 nucleotides are TGTGCCAGCAGCTTGGGGACAGGCATCAATGAGCAGTTCTTC.

DNA of the CDR3: TGTGCCAGCAGTTTATATCCTAGCGGAAACATTCAGTACTTC. It translates to CASSLYPSGNIQYF. The V gene is TRBV27, the J gene TRBJ2-4; 7 nucleotides match TRBD2. Germline V CDR1 and CDR2: MNHEY, SMNVEV (reference sequence). The CDR3 runs 14 residues. The J segment lost 6 bases and the V segment lost 1 base, leaving 3 bases of the junction unmatched.

This chain uses TRBV6-5 with TRBJ2-5; 8 nucleotides agree with TRBD1. The CDR3 is made up of 15 amino acids. Germline V CDR1 and CDR2: MNHEY, SVGAGI. With 6 bases clipped from V and 0 bases from J, the junction kept 6 bases outside the gene matches. DNA of the CDR3: TGTGCCAGCAGCAGACAGGGGCTGTACCAAGAGACCCAGTACTTC. As protein: CASSRQGLYQETQYF.

The chain couples TRBV7-8 to TRBJ2-4, with 8 nucleotides matching TRBD2. Germline CDR1 and CDR2: SGHVS and FQNEAQ. The ends lost 3 bases at V and 1 base at J; junction bases unmatched: 14. The CDR3 has 19 amino acids. This chain's CDR3 is CASSFLLAGRGLAKNIQYF. The CDR3, as DNA: TGTGCCAGCAGCTTCCTTTTAGCGGGGAGGGGCTTGGCCAAAAACATTCAGTACTTC.

The V gene is TRBV15, the J gene TRBJ2-3; D gene ambiguous. Germline loops: CDR1 LNHNV, CDR2 YYDKDF (reference sequence). V was trimmed by 0 bases and J by 6 bases, leaving 7 bases between them. The CDR3 spans 13 residues. DNA for the CDR3: TGTGCCACCAGCAGAGATTTCGTGGATACGCAGTATTTT. It yields the protein CATSRDFVDTQYF.

The chain couples TRBV2 to TRBJ2-7, with TRBD2 matching over 7 bases. This CDR3 spans 15 amino acids. After removal of 3 bases from V and 2 bases from J, the junction contained 7 bases not matched to a gene. Per the germline V gene, CDR1 is SNHLY and CDR2 is FYNNEI. The CDR3 DNA reads as TGTGCCAGCAGTGATCTGGGGGGGATTACCTACGAGCAGTACTTC. This gives the protein CASSDLGGITYEQYF.

V usage is TRBV25-1 and J usage is TRBJ2-2, with a possible D match to TRBD2 (5 bases). Germline V gives CDR1 MGHDK, CDR2 SYGVNS. CDR3 length: 12 amino acids. With 7 bases removed from V and 4 bases from J, the gap between germline ends came to 7 bases. For the CDR3, the DNA is TGTGCCAGCACCCGGGGCACCGGGGAGCTGTTTTTT. Protein sequence: CASTRGTGELFF.

V and J are TRBV19 and TRBJ2-6; TRBD1 is a possible D gene (6 bases). Trimming pared 5 bases from V and 1 base from J, leaving 9 bases between. Germline CDR1 reads LNHDA; CDR2 reads SQIVND (reference sequence). This CDR3 comprises 15 residues. CDR3 coding DNA: TGTGCCAGTAGTTCCACAGGGTCTGGGGCCAACGTCCTGACTTTC. Residues: CASSSTGSGANVLTF.

V gene TRBV7-2 combines with J gene TRBJ2-1; 8 nucleotides agree with TRBD1. There are 13 residues in the CDR3. Germline-derived CDR1 and CDR2 are SGHTA and FQGNSA. J was trimmed by 8 bases and V by 5 bases; bases with no gene match: 5. In nucleotides, the CDR3 is TGTGCCAGCAGCCAAAGGACAGGGTATGAGCAGTTCTTC. It encodes CASSQRTGYEQFF. The full variable domain, its missing parts supplied by reference TRBV7-2 and TRBJ2-1, is GAGVSQSPSNKVTEKGKDVELRCDPISGHTALYWYRQSLGQGLEFLIYFQGNSAPDKSGLPSDRFSAERTGGSVSTLTIQRTQQEDSAVYLCASSQRTGYEQFFGPGTRLTVL.

This clone came up once. J is TRBJ2-1 and V is TRBV5-1, with 11 bases fitting TRBD2. There are 14 residues in the CDR3. Germline-derived CDR1 and CDR2 are SGHRS and YFSETQ. V lost 2 bases to trimming and J lost 6 bases; unmatched junction nucleotides: 1. The CDR3 is CASSFTSGSNEQFF. CDR3 DNA: TGCGCCAGCAGCTTTACTAGCGGGAGCAATGAGCAGTTCTTC.

The chain couples TRBV27 to TRBJ2-3; 8 positions match TRBD1. Germline assignment: CDR1 MNHEY and CDR2 SMNVEV (reference sequence). This CDR3 comprises 14 residues. With 8 bases clipped from V and 4 bases from J, the junction kept 8 bases outside the gene matches. The CDR3 is CASGRGQGADTQYF. The CDR3 coding sequence is TGTGCCAGCGGCCGAGGACAGGGCGCAGATACGCAGTATTTT.

The gene calls are TRBV7-9 and TRBJ2-3; 8 nucleotides line up with TRBD2. CDR3 length: 16 residues. The V and J ends lost 1 base and 5 bases, in that order; junction bases with no gene match: 8. Germline assignment: CDR1 SEHNR and CDR2 FQNEAQ (reference sequence). The DNA for the CDR3 is TGTGCCAGCAGCTTAGACACGGGAGGGCCGGTAGATACGCAGTATTTT. It encodes CASSLDTGGPVDTQYF.

This clone was detected only a few times. The V call is TRBV4-1, the J call TRBJ2-1; D may be TRBD2 (6 bases). The CDR3 is 17 residues long. Deletions cut 1 base from V and 6 bases from J, with 19 bases between. The germline V gene has CDR1 MGHRA and CDR2 YSYEKL. Here the CDR3 reads CASSQGAWPSAGNEQFF. The CDR3 DNA reads TGCGCCAGCAGCCAAGGTGCGTGGCCTAGCGCAGGCAATGAGCAGTTCTTC.

This chain connects TRBV7-2 to TRBJ2-3; 7 nucleotides agree with TRBD1. J gave up 2 bases and V 1 base, and 6 bases lay outside the gene matches. Per the germline V gene, CDR1 is SGHTA and CDR2 is FQGNSA. CDR3 length: 16 residues. DNA of the CDR3: TGTGCCAGCAGCTTAGAGACAGGGCCTTACACAGATACGCAGTATTTT. Translated: CASSLETGPYTDTQYF.

V gene TRBV27 combines with J gene TRBJ2-7; D is possibly TRBD1 (6 bases). The CDR3 is made up of 12 amino acids. The germline gives CDR1 MNHEY, CDR2 SMNVEV (reference sequence). V was cut by 0 bases and J by 6 bases, with 6 bases left in between. In nucleotides, the CDR3 is TGTGCCAGCAGTTTATCAGGGGGCGAGCAGTACTTC. It yields the protein CASSLSGGEQYF.